This TCR beta chain was sequenced in a study of blood T cell repertoires in COVID-19. About the research overall: The United States, Italy and Spain were the sources of the acute and convalescent COVID-19 samples. T cells, B-cell-depleted T cells, or PBMCs provided the cDNA or gDNA that served as material.

Original handling: For nucleated cells, counts were estimated from reference gene primer amplification. Sequencing used immunoSEQ multiplex PCR; TCRdb keeps in-frame clones, though not all of them. That table furnishes V, J and clone size, whereas the DNA furnished D and trimming. The sample consists of approximately 260,000 clones, 84% of them appearing once. Residents of over 20 US areas, aged about 18 to 89 years, made up the participants. The origin of this receptor is a man between 50 and 59 years old who had recovered from COVID-19. Sequencing was carried out using PBMCs or T cells enriched from blood (not recorded which).

The CDR3 region is CASSLRRAGGNSPLHF. The CDR3 nucleotides read TGTGCCAGCAGCTTAAGGCGGGCGGGGGGAAATTCACCCCTCCACTTT. The chain employs TRBV7-3 and TRBJ1-6, with a weak D call TRBD1 (5 bases). Germline loops: CDR1 SGHTA, CDR2 FQGTGA. V gave up 1 base and J gave up 7 bases, with 14 bases separating them. This CDR3 spans 16 amino acids.